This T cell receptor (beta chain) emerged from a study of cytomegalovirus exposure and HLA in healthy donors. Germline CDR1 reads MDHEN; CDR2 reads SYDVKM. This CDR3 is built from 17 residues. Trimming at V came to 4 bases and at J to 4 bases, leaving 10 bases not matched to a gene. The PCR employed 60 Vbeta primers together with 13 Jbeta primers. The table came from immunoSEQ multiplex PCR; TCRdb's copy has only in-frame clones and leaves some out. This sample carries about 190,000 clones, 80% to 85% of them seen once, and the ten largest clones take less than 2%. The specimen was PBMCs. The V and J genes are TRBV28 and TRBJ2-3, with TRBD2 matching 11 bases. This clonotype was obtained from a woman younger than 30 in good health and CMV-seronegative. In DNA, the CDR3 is TGTGCCAGCAGTTCCCGACTAGCGGGAAGGGGTGCAGATACGCAGTATTTT. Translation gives CASSSRLAGRGADTQYF.